What follows are 5 T cell receptor beta chains derived from one specimen sequenced in a study of shared clonotypes between healthy human individuals. Only in-frame clones appear in the TCRdb table, and some are missing; sequencing was by immunoSEQ multiplex PCR. The table shows 550,000 to 850,000 clones, with 74% occurring only once. Sequences were obtained from memory CD4+ T cells sorted from blood. Subset described: CD45RA-negative fraction. All receptors come from a woman aged 25 to 39 in good health.

The rearrangement uses TRBV7-9 and TRBJ1-4; TRBD1 aligns across 8 bases. The CDR3 has 15 amino acids. Germline trimming cut 5 bases from V and 8 bases from J; bases unmatched to any gene: 10. The V gene's germline CDR1 is SEHNR and CDR2 FQNEAQ (reference sequence). The CDR3 loop is CASSRQGKNEEKLFF. The CDR3 coding sequence is TGTGCCAGCAGCCGACAGGGGAAAAATGAAGAAAAACTGTTTTTT. The variable domain in full, completed from reference TRBV7-9 and TRBJ1-4, reads DTGVSQNPRHKITKRGQNVTFRCDPISEHNRLYWYRQTLGQGPEFLTYFQNEAQLEKSRLLSDRFSAERPKGSFSTLEIQRTEQGDSAMYLCASSRQGKNEEKLFFGSGTQLSVL.

In its sample, this clone was seen once. The chain employs TRBV6-5 and TRBJ2-7; the match to TRBD1 covers 9 bases. The CDR3 consists of 14 residues. The V gene end was trimmed by 5 bases and the J gene end by 7 bases; junction bases not matched to a gene: 9. CDR1 is MNHEY and CDR2 is SVGAGI in the germline V gene. Here the CDR3 reads CASSTGQGTGEQYF. In nucleotides, the CDR3 is TGTGCCAGCAGTACGGGACAGGGTACAGGAGAGCAGTACTTC.

This clone was seen a single time. The chain is built from TRBV7-2 and TRBJ2-7; 8 nucleotides match TRBD2. V was clipped by 1 base and J by 5 bases; unmatched bases: 7. CDR1 and CDR2 from the germline V gene are SGHTA and FQGNSA. This CDR3 comprises 15 residues. CDR3 region: CASSLGLAGADEQYF. CDR3 bases: TGTGCCAGCAGCTTAGGGCTAGCGGGTGCCGACGAGCAGTACTTC.

On this clone: The sample has other DNA sequences that encode this CDR3 too. This chain links TRBV5-1 with TRBJ2-3; 8 positions match TRBD2. The CDR3 spans 15 residues. V trimming: 0 bases; J trimming: 4 bases; junction bases outside the gene matches: 4. Per the germline V gene, CDR1 is SGHRS and CDR2 is YFSETQ. The chain's CDR3 is CASSLEGREADTQYF. For the CDR3, the DNA is TGCGCCAGCAGCTTGGAAGGGCGGGAGGCAGATACGCAGTATTTT.

The chain has TRBV28 and TRBJ2-2; 10 bases align to TRBD2. The CDR3 sequence is 17 residues long. The trim removed 3 bases at V and 5 bases at J, leaving 9 bases unmatched. Germline CDR1 is MDHEN and CDR2 is SYDVKM. Written as DNA, the CDR3 is TGTGCCAGCAGTTTCTCAGGACTAGCGGTTGGGACCGGGGAGCTGTTTTTT. Its protein product is CASSFSGLAVGTGELFF.